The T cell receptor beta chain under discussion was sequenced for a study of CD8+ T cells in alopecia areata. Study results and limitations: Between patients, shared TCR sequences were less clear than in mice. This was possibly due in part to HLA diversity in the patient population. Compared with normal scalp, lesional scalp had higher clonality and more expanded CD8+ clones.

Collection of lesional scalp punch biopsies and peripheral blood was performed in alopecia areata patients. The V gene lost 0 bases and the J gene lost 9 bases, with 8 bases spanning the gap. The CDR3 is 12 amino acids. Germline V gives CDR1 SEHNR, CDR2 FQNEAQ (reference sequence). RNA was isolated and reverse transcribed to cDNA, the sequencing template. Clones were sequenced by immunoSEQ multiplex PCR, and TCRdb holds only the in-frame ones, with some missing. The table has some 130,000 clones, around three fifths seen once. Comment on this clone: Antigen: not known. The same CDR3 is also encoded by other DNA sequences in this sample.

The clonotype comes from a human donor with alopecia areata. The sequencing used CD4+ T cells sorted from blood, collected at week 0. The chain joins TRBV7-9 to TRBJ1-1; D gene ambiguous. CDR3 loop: CASSLAEGKAFF. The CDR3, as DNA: TGTGCCAGCAGCTTAGCTGAGGGCAAAGCTTTCTTT. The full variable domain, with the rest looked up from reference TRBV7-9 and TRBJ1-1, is DTGVSQNPRHKITKRGQNVTFRCDPISEHNRLYWYRQTLGQGPEFLTYFQNEAQLEKSRLLSDRFSAERPKGSFSTLEIQRTEQGDSAMYLCASSLAEGKAFFGQGTRLTVV.